The clone carrying this T cell receptor (beta chain) came up once. Its specificity is unknown. The CDR3 spans 14 residues. Germline loops: CDR1 SGHAT, CDR2 FQNNGV. V was pared by 3 bases and J by 8 bases, with 14 bases between. Profiled with immunoSEQ multiplex PCR; TCRdb holds only in-frame clones, not every one. The sample holds some 2.3 million clones, approximately 93% seen once. The data were obtained in a study of shared clonotypes between healthy human individuals. Background on the study: Donors consisted of two women and a few men between 18 and 49.

Regarding the study as a whole: Specimens sampled were limited to blood, with tissue repertoires likely differing. Non-shared clonotypes had lower generation probabilities than those shared by all four donors.

This receptor was taken from a man aged 18 to 29 in good health. Some clones in this sample may be carry-over from other donors' samples. The sample taken for sequencing was naive CD4+ T cells from PBMCs. Stated subset: CD45RA+ positively selected. The rearrangement joins TRBV11-2 to TRBJ2-1; D is ambiguous. CDR3 nucleotides: TGTGCCAGCAGCTTTCTTTCGGGTGGCGATGAGCAGTTCTTC. Protein product: CASSFLSGGDEQFF.